A single sample is the source of the 14 T cell receptor beta chains below, sequenced in a study of cytotoxic CD8 clonotypes in ibrutinib-treated CLL. Profiled with immunoSEQ multiplex PCR; TCRdb holds only in-frame clones, not every one. The sample includes hundreds of thousands of clones, roughly three quarters of them seen just once. This material consisted of PBMCs, taken after 12 months of ibrutinib treatment. All receptors derive from a human donor with chronic lymphocytic leukemia.

The chain links TRBV7-9 to TRBJ2-7; D remains unclear. V was pared by 3 bases and J by 3 bases, with 3 bases between. Germline lookup yields CDR1 SEHNR and CDR2 FQNEAQ (reference sequence). The CDR3 length is 11 residues. This chain's CDR3 is CASSFLYEQYF. CDR3 nucleotide sequence: TGTGCCAGCAGCTTTCTCTACGAGCAGTACTTC.

The chain links TRBV6-6 to TRBJ1-1; D remains ambiguous. CDR3 length: 14 amino acids. Per germline, CDR1 MNHNY and CDR2 SVGAGI (reference sequence). The germline V and J ends were trimmed by 5 bases and 5 bases, with 15 bases remaining between them. The DNA of the CDR3 is TGTGCCAGCAGTGCCCCCCGGGAAGGGACTGAAGCTTTCTTT. This codes for CASSAPREGTEAFF.

Written as DNA, the CDR3 is TGCGCCAGCAGCCAAGAACGCGCGGTTTCCTACGAGCAGTACTTC. Its translation: CASSQERAVSYEQYF. The chain employs TRBV4-1 and TRBJ2-7; no firm D call. This CDR3 spans 15 amino acids. Per the germline V gene, CDR1 is MGHRA and CDR2 is YSYEKL. Trimming took off 0 bases at V and 1 base at J, with 10 bases between the two ends.

This chain connects TRBV28 to TRBJ1-1; no definite D call. The CDR3 contains 14 residues. Germline assignment: CDR1 MDHEN and CDR2 SYDVKM. V lost 4 bases, J lost 1 base, and 10 bases lay in between. DNA for the CDR3: TGTGCCAGCAGTTGGCGGGGATGGAACACTGAAGCTTTCTTT. Its translation is CASSWRGWNTEAFF.

The table lists this clone with a count of one. The rearrangement joins TRBV11-3 to TRBJ2-7, with 7 nucleotides matching TRBD2. After removal of 3 bases from V and 7 bases from J, the junction contained 3 bases not matched to a gene. Germline loops: CDR1 SGHNT, CDR2 YENEEA. The CDR3 totals 12 residues. The CDR3: CASSFVSGEQYF. For the CDR3, the DNA is TGTGCCAGCAGCTTTGTTAGCGGGGAGCAGTACTTC.

The chain joins TRBV6-5 to TRBJ2-2; perhaps D is TRBD1 or TRBD2 (6 bases each). From germline, CDR1 is MNHEY and CDR2 SVGAGI. V gave up 4 bases and J gave up 7 bases, with 19 bases separating them. CDR3 length: 16 amino acids. DNA for the CDR3: TGTGCCAGCAGTTCGGGCCGGGGGCCCCCGATCGGGGAGCTGTTTTTT. Translated, it gives CASSSGRGPPIGELFF.

The chain is built from TRBV11-3 and TRBJ2-1, with TRBD2 as a possible D gene (6 bases). The CDR3 has 15 amino acids. Trimming shortened V by 5 bases and J by 5 bases, and 16 bases separated the two germline ends. Germline V gene data show CDR1 as SGHNT and CDR2 as YENEEA. DNA for the CDR3: TGTGCCAGCAGCCTAGCCGGAACTAGCCACAATGAGCAGTTCTTC. Translating gives CASSLAGTSHNEQFF.

This chain joins TRBV9 and TRBJ2-2, with D maybe TRBD2 (6 bases). The germline CDR1 and CDR2 sequences are SGDLS and YYNGEE. V was pared by 3 bases and J by 2 bases, with 11 bases between. This CDR3 has 15 residues. CDR3 nucleotides: TGTGCCAGCAGCGCGGGACTTCCTAACACCGGGGAGCTGTTTTTT. Its protein product is CASSAGLPNTGELFF.

V is TRBV6-5 and J is TRBJ1-3; D ambiguous. The CDR3 is 14 amino acids. Germline lookup yields CDR1 MNHEY and CDR2 SVGAGI. V dropped 6 bases and J dropped 0 bases, with 9 bases sitting between them. CDR3 DNA: TGTGCCAGCAGAACCGGGCCCTCTGGAAACACCATATATTTT. It encodes CASRTGPSGNTIYF.

This clone was detected a few times. CDR3 sequence (DNA): TGTGCCAGTAGTAAACCACAGGGAACCGGGGAGCTGTTTTTT. It translates to CASSKPQGTGELFF. V is TRBV19 and J is TRBJ2-2, with TRBD1 as a possible D gene (6 bases). Trimming removed 4 bases at V and 5 bases at J, with 11 bases between. The CDR3 covers 14 residues. Germline lookup yields CDR1 LNHDA and CDR2 SQIVND (reference sequence).

The gene calls are TRBV5-1 and TRBJ2-4; no reliable D call. The CDR3 spans 15 residues. Germline CDR1 and CDR2: SGHRS and YFSETQ. Deletions cut 0 bases from V and 12 bases from J, with 19 bases between. CDR3 in amino acids: CASSLVSDSTAPQYF. CDR3 coding DNA: TGCGCCAGCAGCTTGGTGTCAGATAGCACAGCCCCTCAGTACTTC. The whole variable domain, remainder taken from reference TRBV5-1 and TRBJ2-4, is KAGVTQTPRYLIKTRGQQVTLSCSPISGHRSVSWYQQTPGQGLQFLFEYFSETQRNKGNFPGRFSGRQFSNSRSEMNVSTLELGDSALYLCASSLVSDSTAPQYFGAGTRLSVL.

The sample holds a few counts of this clone. V is TRBV6-5 and J is TRBJ1-2, with D possibly matching TRBD1 (6 bases). The ends were cut back, 6 bases at V and 9 bases at J, with 11 bases in the middle. This CDR3 contains 11 residues. Germline V gives CDR1 MNHEY, CDR2 SVGAGI. The DNA for the CDR3 is TGTGCCAGCAGATCCAGGGGACGCTACACCTTC. Translation gives CASRSRGRYTF.

This clone appeared once. The chain links TRBV19 to TRBJ1-5, with 7 nucleotides matching TRBD1. The CDR3 spans 15 residues. CDR1 LNHDA and CDR2 SQIVND come from the germline V gene (reference sequence). With 3 bases clipped from V and 3 bases from J, the junction kept 5 bases outside the gene matches. The CDR3: CASSINRGDNQPQHF. CDR3 sequence (DNA): TGTGCCAGTAGTATCAACAGGGGAGACAATCAGCCCCAGCATTTT. Using reference TRBV19 and TRBJ1-5 for the parts outside the CDR3, the full variable domain is DGGITQSPKYLFRKEGQNVTLSCEQNLNHDAMYWYRQDPGQGLRLIYYSQIVNDFQKGDIAEGYSVSREKKESFPLTVTSAQKNPTAFYLCASSINRGDNQPQHFGDGTRLSIL.

J is TRBJ2-7 and V is TRBV11-2; unclear D gene. The V and J ends lost 4 bases and 1 base respectively, with 8 bases between them. Germline V lookup: CDR1 SGHAT, CDR2 FQNNGV. The CDR3 consists of 13 residues. DNA for the CDR3: TGTGCCAGCAGCTCAGACAAGTCCTACGAGCAGTACTTC. It is translated as CASSSDKSYEQYF.